The rows below give T cell receptor beta chains drawn from one sample of a study of OX40 agonist ivuxolimab in advanced cancers. Only in-frame clones appear in the TCRdb table, and some are missing; sequencing was by immunoSEQ multiplex PCR. This sample has 79,000 or so clones, with approximately 85% found just once. The material sequenced was CD4+ or CD8+ T cells sorted from blood, taken in a trial of the OX40 agonist ivuxolimab. The source is an adult with an advanced solid tumor such as melanoma, head and neck, liver or kidney cancer. Both conserved end residues are part of each CDR3. A D gene is named only where the DNA matches it firmly. Clone size is given for some rows only: seen once, a few or many times, or a class if the clone is expanded.

d_call j_call clone_size v_call cdr3_nt cdr3_aa
- TRBJ2-5 - TRBV7-3 TGTGCCAGCAGCTTATCGGTCAGTGAGAGTGGGACCCAGTACTTC CASSLSVSESGTQYF
TRBD1 TRBJ1-2 - TRBV4-2 TGTGCCAGCAGCCAAGATTCGGGACAGGGCACAGGAGGCTACACCTTC CASSQDSGQGTGGYTF
- TRBJ2-1 - TRBV5-1 TGCGCCAGCAGCTTGGCCACGAACTACAATGAGCAGTTCTTC CASSLATNYNEQFF
TRBD1 TRBJ2-4 - TRBV7-2 TGTGCCAGCAGCTTAGTTTCCGGGACAGTAACCAAAAACATTCAGTACTTC CASSLVSGTVTKNIQYF
- TRBJ1-5 - TRBV29-1 TGCAGCGTTGGCGACGGCCCCTATAGCAATCAGCCCCAGCATTTT CSVGDGPYSNQPQHF
- TRBJ2-3 - TRBV9 TGTGCCAGCAGCGTACGACAGGCGGAAGATACGCAGTATTTT CASSVRQAEDTQYF
TRBD1 TRBJ2-6 - TRBV4-1 TGCGCCAGCAGCCAAGCTCCGAGACAGGGGGCGTCTGGGGCCAACGTCCTGACTTTC CASSQAPRQGASGANVLTF
- TRBJ2-3 - TRBV25-1 TGTGCCAGCACTAGGGGGAGCACAGATACGCAGTATTTT CASTRGSTDTQYF
- TRBJ1-2 - TRBV6-1 TGTGCCAGCACCCAACAGGGAGGGCCCTATGGCTACACCTTC CASTQQGGPYGYTF
TRBD2 TRBJ2-4 - TRBV28 TGTGCCAGCAGTTTAGGGGCCGGGACTAGCCTAGCCAAAAACATTCAGTACTTC CASSLGAGTSLAKNIQYF
- TRBJ2-7 - TRBV11-2 TGTGCCAGCAGCCTAGAGGCCCACCCCCTTGGCGAGCAGTACTTC CASSLEAHPLGEQYF
- TRBJ2-5 - TRBV5-1 TGCGCCAGCAGCTTGGCCGGCGGCCAAGAGACCCAGTACTTC CASSLAGGQETQYF
- TRBJ2-3 once TRBV4-3 TGCGCCAGCAGTCCGGGGCTGGTAGGACTTATCACAGATACGCAGTATTTT CASSPGLVGLITDTQYF
- TRBJ2-5 - TRBV20-1 TGCAGTGCTAGAGGAAAAGAGACCCAGTACTTC CSARGKETQYF
- TRBJ2-3 - TRBV11-2 TGTGCCAGCAGCTTAGCGGTTTGGGGGAACACAGATACGCAGTATTTT CASSLAVWGNTDTQYF